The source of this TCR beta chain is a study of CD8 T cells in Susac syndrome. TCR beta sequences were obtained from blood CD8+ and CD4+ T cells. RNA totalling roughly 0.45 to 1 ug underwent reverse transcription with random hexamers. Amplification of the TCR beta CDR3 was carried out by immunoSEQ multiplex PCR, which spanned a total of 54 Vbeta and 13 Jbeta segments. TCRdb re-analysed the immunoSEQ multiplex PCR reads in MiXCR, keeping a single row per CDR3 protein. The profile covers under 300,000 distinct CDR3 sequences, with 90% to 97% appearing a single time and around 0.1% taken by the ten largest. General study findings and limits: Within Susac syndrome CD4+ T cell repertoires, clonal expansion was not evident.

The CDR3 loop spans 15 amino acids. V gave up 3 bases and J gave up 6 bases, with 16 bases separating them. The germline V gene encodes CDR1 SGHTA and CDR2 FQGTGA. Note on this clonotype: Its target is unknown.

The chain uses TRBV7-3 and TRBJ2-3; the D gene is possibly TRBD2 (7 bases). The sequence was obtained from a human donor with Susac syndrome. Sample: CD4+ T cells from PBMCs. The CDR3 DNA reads TGTGCCAGCAGCTTGGGGGGGGCGCGACGGGATACGCAGTATTTT. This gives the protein CASSLGGARRDTQYF. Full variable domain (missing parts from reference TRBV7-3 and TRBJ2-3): GAGVSQTPSNKVTEKGKYVELRCDPISGHTALYWYRQSLGQGPEFLIYFQGTGAADDSGLPNDRFFAVRPEGSVSTLKIQRTERGDSAVYLCASSLGGARRDTQYFGPGTRLTVL.